This paragraph covers one TCR beta chain sequence. The data belong to a study of blood T cell repertoires in COVID-19. On the study more broadly: Donors in the United States, Italy and Spain gave samples during acute or convalescent COVID-19. The analysed material was cDNA or gDNA that came from T cells, B-cell-depleted T cells, or PBMCs.

The CDR3 covers 14 residues. Trimming removed 2 bases at V and 1 base at J, with 8 bases between. Germline V gene sequence: CDR1 SEHNR, CDR2 FQNEAQ (reference sequence). Authors' methods: Scientists estimated how many nucleated cells there were by amplifying reference gene primers. Sequencing was performed with immunoSEQ multiplex PCR; in TCRdb, only in-frame clones are kept and a portion is missing. V and J calls and clone size are copied from that table; D and trimming were computed from the DNA. The repertoire has over 200,000 clones, 88% of them found once; the top ten carry 0.65% to 0.95%. The chain recombines TRBV7-9 with TRBJ1-1; weak D call: TRBD1 (5 bases). The sequence was collected from a woman under 40 with acute or convalescent COVID-19. The sample was peripheral blood. CDR3 sequence: CASSLTQENTEAFF. CDR3 in DNA: TGTGCCAGCAGCTTAACACAGGAGAACACTGAAGCTTTCTTT. The full variable domain, rest sourced from reference TRBV7-9 and TRBJ1-1, is DTGVSQNPRHKITKRGQNVTFRCDPISEHNRLYWYRQTLGQGPEFLTYFQNEAQLEKSRLLSDRFSAERPKGSFSTLEIQRTEQGDSAMYLCASSLTQENTEAFFGQGTRLTVV.